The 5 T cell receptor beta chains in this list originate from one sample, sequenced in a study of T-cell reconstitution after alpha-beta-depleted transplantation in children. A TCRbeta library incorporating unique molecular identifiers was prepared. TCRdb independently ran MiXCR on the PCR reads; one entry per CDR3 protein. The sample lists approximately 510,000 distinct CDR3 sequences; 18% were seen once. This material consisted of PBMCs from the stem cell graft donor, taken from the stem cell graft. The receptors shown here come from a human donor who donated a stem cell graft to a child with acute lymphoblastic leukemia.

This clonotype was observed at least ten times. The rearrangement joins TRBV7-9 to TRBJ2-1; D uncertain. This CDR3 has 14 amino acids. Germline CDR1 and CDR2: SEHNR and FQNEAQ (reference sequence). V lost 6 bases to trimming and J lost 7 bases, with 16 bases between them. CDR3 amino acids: CASRGPPLHNEQFF. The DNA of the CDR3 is TGTGCCAGCAGGGGTCCCCCACTTCATAATGAGCAGTTCTTC.

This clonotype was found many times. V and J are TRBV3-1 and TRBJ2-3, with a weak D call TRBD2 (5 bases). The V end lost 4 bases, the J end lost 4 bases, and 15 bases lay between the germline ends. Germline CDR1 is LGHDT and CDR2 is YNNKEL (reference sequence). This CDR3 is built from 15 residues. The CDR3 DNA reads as TGTGCCAGCAGCCGAGGAAGCGGTCATGCAGATACGCAGTATTTT. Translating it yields CASSRGSGHADTQYF.

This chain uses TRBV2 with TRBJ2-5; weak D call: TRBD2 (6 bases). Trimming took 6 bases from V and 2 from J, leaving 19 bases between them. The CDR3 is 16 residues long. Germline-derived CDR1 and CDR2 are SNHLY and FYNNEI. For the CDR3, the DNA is TGTGCCAGCAGCGAGCCCGTGCTAGCGATACAAGAGACCCAGTACTTC. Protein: CASSEPVLAIQETQYF.

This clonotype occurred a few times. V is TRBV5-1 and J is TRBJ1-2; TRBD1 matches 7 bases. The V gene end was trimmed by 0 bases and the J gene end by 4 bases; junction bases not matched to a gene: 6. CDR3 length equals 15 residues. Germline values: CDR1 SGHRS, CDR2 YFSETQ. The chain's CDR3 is CASSLDRGQAYGYTF. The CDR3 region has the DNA TGCGCCAGCAGCTTGGACCGAGGACAGGCCTATGGCTACACCTTC.

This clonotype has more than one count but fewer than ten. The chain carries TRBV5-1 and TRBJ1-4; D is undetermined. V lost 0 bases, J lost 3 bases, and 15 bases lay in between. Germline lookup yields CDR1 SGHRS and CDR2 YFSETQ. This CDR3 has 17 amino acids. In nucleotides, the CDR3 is TGCGCCAGCAGCTTGGACGGAGTCCAATTCCCTAATGAAAAACTGTTTTTT. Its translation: CASSLDGVQFPNEKLFF.